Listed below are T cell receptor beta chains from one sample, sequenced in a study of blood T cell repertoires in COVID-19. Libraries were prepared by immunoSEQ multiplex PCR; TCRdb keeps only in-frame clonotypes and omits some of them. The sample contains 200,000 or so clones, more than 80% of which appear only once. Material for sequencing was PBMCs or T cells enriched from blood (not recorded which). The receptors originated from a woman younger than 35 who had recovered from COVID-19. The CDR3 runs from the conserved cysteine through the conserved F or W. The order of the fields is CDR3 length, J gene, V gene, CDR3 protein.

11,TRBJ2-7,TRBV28,CASRATGETTF
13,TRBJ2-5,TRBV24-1,CATRGTVQETQYF
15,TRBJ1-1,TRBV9,CASSVAGEGLTEAFF
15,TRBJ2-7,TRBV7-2,CASSTSMSDRGEQYF
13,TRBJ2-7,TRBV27,CASSLATGDEQYF
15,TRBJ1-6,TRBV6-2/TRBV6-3,CASSYPKTGNSPLHF
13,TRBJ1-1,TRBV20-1,CSACDRANTEAFF
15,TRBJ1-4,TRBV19,CASSIGPGGAEKLFF
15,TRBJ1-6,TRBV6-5,CASSLGGQGGSPLHF
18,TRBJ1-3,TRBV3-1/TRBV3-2,CASSHDGGLNRPGNTIYF
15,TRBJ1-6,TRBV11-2,CASSSSGTLNSPLHF
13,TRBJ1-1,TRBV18,CASSDGGNTEAFF
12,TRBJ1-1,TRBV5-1,CASQGDGTEAFF
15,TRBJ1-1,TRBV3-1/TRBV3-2,CASSYTTTGGTEAFF
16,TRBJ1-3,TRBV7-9,CASSRGQGADGNTIYF
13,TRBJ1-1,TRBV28,CASSSNRAREAFF
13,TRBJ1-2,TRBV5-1,CASSLEAGGGYTF
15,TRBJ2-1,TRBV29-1,CSALGQGATYNEQFF
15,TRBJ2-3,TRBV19,CASSIWRGSTDTQYF
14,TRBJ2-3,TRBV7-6,CASSLAGTPDTQYF
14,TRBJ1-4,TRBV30,CAWSYSATNEKLFF
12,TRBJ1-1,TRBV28,CASSYGIAEAFF
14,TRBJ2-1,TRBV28,CASSFLSSYNEQFF
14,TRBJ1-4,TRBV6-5,CASSAGTDNEKLFF
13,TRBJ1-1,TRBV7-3,CASSTDRDTEAFF
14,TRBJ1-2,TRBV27,CASSLGTGHYGYTF
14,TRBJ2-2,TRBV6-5,CASRFGQSTGELFF
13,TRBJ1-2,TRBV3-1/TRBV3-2,CASSQEGQYGYTF
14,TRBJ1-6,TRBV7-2,CASSPGTINSPLHF
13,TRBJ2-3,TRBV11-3,CASGGTGTDTQYF